Presented here are 24 T cell receptor beta chains from one specimen sequenced in a study of T cell responses to AZD1222 COVID-19 vaccine. Sequencing was performed with immunoSEQ multiplex PCR; in TCRdb, only in-frame clones are kept and a portion is missing. The sample lists about 200,000 clones, 85% to 95% occurring once. Sequencing was performed on peripheral blood, taken 28 days after the second dose of the MenACWY control vaccine. The receptors here all came from an adult who received the MenACWY meningococcal vaccine as a control.

The genes are TRBV9 and TRBJ1-2, with a weak D call TRBD1 (5 bases). Germline CDR1 is SGDLS and CDR2 is YYNGEE. This CDR3 has 14 residues. Trimming shortened V by 6 bases and J by 4 bases, and 16 bases separated the two germline ends. CDR3 DNA: TGTGCCAGCACGCTGGGGCAGGGTGGCTATGGCTACACCTTC. Translation gives CASTLGQGGYGYTF.

The chain has TRBV2 and TRBJ1-5, with no clear D. V was cut by 5 bases and J by 1 base, with 24 bases left in between. This CDR3 region has 19 residues. Germline loops: CDR1 SNHLY, CDR2 FYNNEI. The CDR3 sequence: CASSPGGYSRTGSNQPQHF. The DNA of the CDR3 is TGTGCCAGCAGTCCAGGTGGGTACAGTAGGACTGGCAGCAATCAGCCCCAGCATTTT.

The chain has TRBV11-2 and TRBJ2-2; TRBD2 matches at 7 bases. This CDR3 comprises 15 residues. Germline CDR1 is SGHAT and CDR2 is FQNNGV. V shed 4 bases, J shed 4 bases, and the junction held 6 bases outside the gene matches. The DNA of the CDR3 is TGTGCCAGCAGCTGGGGGGGAGGTGGCACCGGGGAGCTGTTTTTT. Residues: CASSWGGGGTGELFF.

This clone was observed a few times. This sequence joins TRBV3-1 (or the pseudogene TRBV3-2) and TRBJ2-7; D perhaps matches TRBD2 (6 bases). V gave up 1 base and J gave up 0 bases, with 10 bases separating them. Germline assignment: CDR1 LGHDT and CDR2 YNNKEL (reference sequence). The CDR3 is 15 amino acids. In DNA form, the CDR3 reads TGTGCCAGCAGCCAAGGGCTAGCGCACTCCTACGAGCAGTACTTC. Translating it yields CASSQGLAHSYEQYF.

V is TRBV19 and J is TRBJ1-1, with a tentative D call TRBD1 (5 bases). The CDR3 totals 13 residues. Deletions cut 8 bases from V and 5 bases from J, with 15 bases between. Germline lookup yields CDR1 LNHDA and CDR2 SQIVND (reference sequence). The CDR3 DNA reads TGTGCCAGTGGCAGGGAACCGGGAACTGAAGCTTTCTTT. It yields the protein CASGREPGTEAFF.

The chain joins TRBV3-1 (or the pseudogene TRBV3-2) to TRBJ1-2; D gene unclear. The ends were cut back, 1 base at V and 8 bases at J, with 5 bases in the middle. The CDR3 has 11 amino acids. Per germline, CDR1 LGHDT and CDR2 YNNKEL (reference sequence). The DNA of the CDR3 is TGTGCCAGCAGCCAAGCCCAGGGCTACACCTTC. Residues: CASSQAQGYTF.

The chain has TRBV2 and TRBJ2-2, with 15 bases identical to TRBD2. The junction had 3 bases not matched to a gene; V was cut back by 6 bases and J by 1 base. The CDR3 length is 17 residues. The V gene's germline CDR1 is SNHLY and CDR2 FYNNEI. CDR3 region: CASRRTSGRVNTGELFF. The CDR3 region has the DNA TGTGCCAGCAGGAGGACTAGCGGGAGGGTGAACACCGGGGAGCTGTTTTTT.

The rearrangement uses TRBV6-4 and TRBJ1-1; perhaps TRBD1 as D (5 bases). The CDR3 length is 13 residues. Trimming stripped 5 bases from V and 3 bases from J, with 10 bases between. Germline V lookup: CDR1 MRHNA, CDR2 SNTAGT. The CDR3 DNA reads TGTGCCAGCAGTTCTACGGGGCACACTGAAGCTTTCTTT. Protein sequence: CASSSTGHTEAFF.

This clone appeared once. The genes are TRBV30 and TRBJ2-1, with 8 bases matching TRBD2. V dropped 5 bases and J dropped 6; count of bases not matched to a gene: 9. Germline V CDR1 and CDR2: GTSNPN, SVGIG (reference sequence). This CDR3 region has 14 residues. The CDR3 bases are TGTGCCTGGGGGGGAGCCGGGAGGGTCAATGAGCAGTTCTTC. This sequence encodes CAWGGAGRVNEQFF.

V is TRBV5-1 and J is TRBJ1-3; D not certain. The V end lost 1 base, the J end lost 0 bases, and 5 bases lay between the germline ends. Germline CDR1 and CDR2: SGHRS and YFSETQ. This CDR3 spans 14 amino acids. The CDR3 reads CASSLQPSGNTIYF. The CDR3, as DNA: TGCGCCAGCAGCTTGCAGCCCTCTGGAAACACCATATATTTT. Supplemented by reference TRBV5-1 and TRBJ1-3, the full variable domain reads KAGVTQTPRYLIKTRGQQVTLSCSPISGHRSVSWYQQTPGQGLQFLFEYFSETQRNKGNFPGRFSGRQFSNSRSEMNVSTLELGDSALYLCASSLQPSGNTIYFGEGSWLTVV.

Here the CDR3 DNA reads TGTGCCAGCAGCTCCGAGACTAGCACGAATACGCAGTATTTT. Its protein product is CASSSETSTNTQYF. The rearrangement joins TRBV7-3 to TRBJ2-3, with TRBD2 matching over 7 bases. CDR1 and CDR2 from the germline V gene are SGHTA and FQGTGA. The CDR3 extends over 14 amino acids. V lost 4 bases to trimming and J lost 7 bases; unmatched junction nucleotides: 8.

This chain links TRBV5-1 with TRBJ1-2, with TRBD1 matching 9 bases. The J segment lost 2 bases and the V segment lost 0 bases, leaving 2 bases of the junction unmatched. Per the germline V gene, CDR1 is SGHRS and CDR2 is YFSETQ. The CDR3 runs 15 residues. CDR3 protein: CASSLGDRENYGYTF. The CDR3 nucleotides read TGCGCCAGCAGCTTGGGGGACAGGGAAAACTATGGCTACACCTTC. Together with reference TRBV5-1 and TRBJ1-2, the CDR3 gives the full variable domain: KAGVTQTPRYLIKTRGQQVTLSCSPISGHRSVSWYQQTPGQGLQFLFEYFSETQRNKGNFPGRFSGRQFSNSRSEMNVSTLELGDSALYLCASSLGDRENYGYTFGSGTRLTVV.

This CDR3 is CASSGGLADWGGANVLTF. The CDR3 DNA reads TGCGCCAGCAGCGGGGGACTAGCGGACTGGGGTGGGGCCAACGTCCTGACTTTC. The chain is built from TRBV5-1 and TRBJ2-6, with 11 bases lining up with TRBD2. V lost 4 bases to trimming and J lost 3 bases; unmatched junction nucleotides: 9. The germline gives CDR1 SGHRS, CDR2 YFSETQ. CDR3 length: 18 residues.

The chain couples TRBV27 to TRBJ1-5; D gene unclear. The CDR3 is 13 residues long. Trimming pared 10 bases from V and 4 bases from J, leaving 14 bases between. CDR1 and CDR2 from the germline V gene are MNHEY and SMNVEV (reference sequence). CDR3 sequence: CATSFGRNQPQHF. The DNA of the CDR3 is TGTGCCACCTCCTTTGGACGGAATCAGCCCCAGCATTTT.

The chain is built from TRBV2 and TRBJ2-3; D remains unclear. The CDR3 is 10 residues long. Trimming left V 7 bases short and J 6 bases short, with 5 bases between. Germline loops: CDR1 SNHLY, CDR2 FYNNEI. CDR3 sequence: CASKTDTQYF. The CDR3 coding sequence is TGTGCCAGCAAAACGGATACGCAGTATTTT. Together with reference TRBV2 and TRBJ2-3, the CDR3 gives the full variable domain: EPEVTQTPSHQVTQMGQEVILRCVPISNHLYFYWYRQILGQKVEFLVSFYNNEISEKSEIFDDQFSVERPDGSNFTLKIRSTKLEDSAMYFCASKTDTQYFGPGTRLTVL.

V and J are TRBV9 and TRBJ1-6; possible D gene TRBD1, 6 bases. The CDR3 has 14 residues. CDR1 and CDR2 from the germline V gene are SGDLS and YYNGEE. V was shortened by 0 bases and J by 7 bases, with 8 bases between the two germline ends. CDR3 in amino acids: CASSVEGQNSPLHF. Here the CDR3 DNA reads TGTGCCAGCAGCGTAGAGGGACAAAATTCACCCCTCCACTTT.

This rearrangement joins TRBV3-1 (or the pseudogene TRBV3-2) to TRBJ2-7; 7 nucleotides line up with TRBD2. The CDR3 sequence is 15 residues long. Germline values: CDR1 LGHDT, CDR2 YNNKEL (reference sequence). With V trimmed by 4 bases and J by 4 bases, 10 bases remained unmatched. The chain's CDR3 is CASSPRVGGPYEQYF. The CDR3 coding sequence is TGTGCCAGCAGCCCCCGAGTGGGAGGGCCGTACGAGCAGTACTTC.

V usage is TRBV6-2 or TRBV6-3 and J usage is TRBJ2-3; a possible D gene is TRBD2 (6 bases). Between the trimmed V and J ends, which lost 4 bases and 1 base, there was a span of 15 bases. This CDR3 has 16 residues. Per the germline V gene, CDR1 is MNHEY and CDR2 is SVGEGT. CDR3 loop: CASSSAVPGGTDTQYF. The CDR3 region has the DNA TGTGCCAGCAGTTCGGCCGTTCCGGGGGGCACAGATACGCAGTATTTT.

Only one count was recorded for this clone. The rearrangement uses TRBV4-1 and TRBJ2-6; possible D gene TRBD2, 5 bases. V lost 0 bases to trimming and J lost 0 bases, with 18 bases between them. Germline CDR1 and CDR2: MGHRA and YSYEKL. The CDR3 extends over 20 amino acids. The CDR3 DNA reads TGCGCCAGCAGCCAAGATTTCATTGTAGGAGGAAGCTCTGGGGCCAACGTCCTGACTTTC. Protein product: CASSQDFIVGGSSGANVLTF.

This clone has only a few counts. V usage is TRBV7-9 and J usage is TRBJ2-3, with TRBD1 matching 7 bases. With 5 bases clipped from V and 6 bases from J, the junction kept 5 bases outside the gene matches. The CDR3 covers 13 residues. Germline CDR1 and CDR2: SEHNR and FQNEAQ (reference sequence). The CDR3 loop reads CASSKDRDDTQYF. CDR3 in DNA: TGTGCCAGCAGCAAAGACAGGGACGATACGCAGTATTTT.

The table lists this clone with a count of one. The gene calls are TRBV19 and TRBJ2-1, with D unresolved. The CDR3 covers 15 residues. The germline gives CDR1 LNHDA, CDR2 SQIVND (reference sequence). Trimming pared 3 bases from V and 4 bases from J, leaving 13 bases between. CDR3 sequence: CASSMPNWSYNEQFF. The CDR3, as DNA: TGTGCCAGTAGTATGCCTAATTGGTCTTACAATGAGCAGTTCTTC.

The rearrangement joins TRBV10-3 to TRBJ2-3; D is unclear. The V end lost 6 bases, the J end lost 2 bases, and 15 bases lay between the germline ends. The CDR3 spans 15 residues. Germline V lookup: CDR1 ENHRY, CDR2 SYGVKD. CDR3 loop: CAIREGSLYTDTQYF. The DNA of the CDR3 is TGTGCCATCAGGGAAGGATCTCTGTACACAGATACGCAGTATTTT.

This chain uses TRBV6-2 or TRBV6-3 with TRBJ2-1; 8 bases agree with TRBD2. The CDR3 has 18 residues. V lost 2 bases to trimming and J lost 2 bases; unmatched junction nucleotides: 11. The germline V gene encodes CDR1 MNHEY and CDR2 SVGEGT. CDR3 in amino acids: CASSYPLAEGGTYNEQFF. The CDR3 bases are TGTGCCAGCAGTTACCCACTAGCGGAGGGGGGCACCTACAATGAGCAGTTCTTC.

V usage is TRBV28 and J usage is TRBJ1-2; TRBD1 might be the D (5 bases). V lost 7 bases to trimming and J lost 2 bases, with 17 bases between them. This CDR3 comprises 15 residues. Germline V gene sequence: CDR1 MDHEN, CDR2 SYDVKM. CDR3 residues: CASNEGRVSNYGYTF. The CDR3 DNA reads as TGTGCCAGCAACGAGGGGCGCGTTTCAAACTATGGCTACACCTTC.